The 22 T cell receptor beta chains in this list originate from one sample, sequenced in a study of identical twins. TCRdb reanalysed the 5' RACE reads using MiXCR and keeps one entry per CDR3 protein. The profile shows about 700,000 distinct CDR3 sequences, more than 6.5% of them singletons. The same sample was also used in a study of yellow fever vaccine responses in identical twins.

The sample taken for sequencing was PBMCs. The receptors derive from a woman in her late teens or twenties in good health.

J is TRBJ1-6 and V is TRBV6-1, with 7 bases aligning to TRBD1. With V trimmed by 4 bases and J by 6 bases, 3 bases remained unmatched. The CDR3 contains 14 residues. Germline V gene data show CDR1 as MNHNS and CDR2 as SASEGT. CDR3 region: CASSGQGSNSPLHF. The CDR3 DNA follows: TGTGCCAGCAGTGGACAGGGCAGTAATTCACCCCTCCACTTT.

V and J are TRBV7-9 and TRBJ2-5; a possible D gene is TRBD2 (5 bases). CDR1 SEHNR and CDR2 FQNEAQ come from the germline V gene (reference sequence). Trimming stripped 2 bases from V and 1 base from J, with 11 bases between. This CDR3 has 15 residues. The CDR3 nucleotides are TGTGCCAGCAGCTTATCTTGGAGGACCCAAGAGACCCAGTACTTC. Protein product: CASSLSWRTQETQYF.

V usage is TRBV20-1 and J usage is TRBJ1-2; the D gene is possibly TRBD1 (6 bases). Germline CDR1 is DFQATT and CDR2 is SNEGSKA (reference sequence). The CDR3 length is 20 residues. V lost 0 bases, J lost 0 bases, and 26 bases lay in between. CDR3 DNA: TGCAGTGCTAGAGACTGGCGCCCACAGGGAACGAAAGAGGCTAACTATGGCTACACCTTC. Translated: CSARDWRPQGTKEANYGYTF.

This clonotype was detected a few times. The chain is built from TRBV5-1 and TRBJ2-1, with 13 positions matching TRBD2. Germline assignment: CDR1 SGHRS and CDR2 YFSETQ. The CDR3 is 16 amino acids. J lost 8 bases, V lost 3 bases, and 8 bases had no gene match. CDR3 amino acids: CASSSRTSGGTDEQFF. For the CDR3, the DNA is TGCGCCAGCAGCTCCCGGACTAGCGGGGGTACCGATGAGCAGTTCTTC.

This clonotype was found a few times. The J gene is TRBJ1-1, the V gene TRBV11-1; a possible D gene is TRBD1 (6 bases). Between the trimmed V and J ends, which lost 1 base and 3 bases, there was a span of 18 bases. Per germline, CDR1 SGHAT and CDR2 FQDESV (reference sequence). The CDR3 sequence is 17 residues long. In DNA, the CDR3 is TGTGCCAGCAGCTTAGGTGGAGGACAGAGAAGAGACACTGAAGCTTTCTTT. This translates into CASSLGGGQRRDTEAFF.

This clonotype appeared a few times. The chain carries TRBV2 and TRBJ2-3; 7 bases fit TRBD2. The J segment lost 5 bases and the V segment lost 8 bases, leaving 10 bases of the junction unmatched. From germline, CDR1 is SNHLY and CDR2 FYNNEI. CDR3 length: 14 amino acids. The CDR3 loop is CASPLGAGEDTQYF. DNA for the CDR3: TGTGCCAGCCCCCTCGGCGCGGGGGAAGATACGCAGTATTTT.

V is TRBV15 and J is TRBJ2-1; TRBD2 matches at 9 bases. Losses at the gene ends were 0 bases for V and 2 bases for J; bases not matched to a gene: 2. Germline CDR1 and CDR2: LNHNV and YYDKDF (reference sequence). The CDR3 covers 16 residues. The CDR3 loop reads CATSRDLAGAYNEQFF. CDR3 coding DNA: TGTGCCACCAGCAGAGACTTAGCGGGAGCCTACAATGAGCAGTTCTTC.

This clonotype appeared a few times. The genes are TRBV7-2 and TRBJ1-5, with D perhaps TRBD1 (5 bases). This CDR3 is 14 amino acids long. Trimming cost V 3 bases and J 6 bases, with 12 bases left between them. In germline, CDR1 is SGHTA, CDR2 FQGNSA. The CDR3 nucleotides are TGTGCCAGCAGCTTGGGGGGAGGGGCTCAGCCCCAGCATTTT. Encoded protein: CASSLGGGAQPQHF.

J is TRBJ2-5 and V is TRBV30; no clear D gene. The CDR3 covers 11 residues. Germline lookup yields CDR1 GTSNPN and CDR2 SVGIG (reference sequence). Trimming removed 1 base from V and 4 bases from J, with 4 bases in between. The CDR3 region has the DNA TGTGCCTGGAGTGATGGAGAGACCCAGTACTTC. This sequence encodes CAWSDGETQYF.

The rearrangement uses TRBV20-1 and TRBJ2-1, with 8 positions matching TRBD2. The CDR3 sequence is 17 residues long. Germline V CDR1 and CDR2: DFQATT, SNEGSKA (reference sequence). Unmatched junction bases numbered 19, after V lost 0 bases and J lost 12 bases. The DNA of the CDR3 is TGCAGTGCTAGAGATCTCCAACTTGGGGGTAGCGGGAAGGTGCAGTTCTTC. Amino acid sequence: CSARDLQLGGSGKVQFF.

This clonotype was seen more than once but under ten times. The rearrangement uses TRBV2 and TRBJ2-3, with unresolved D. Germline assignment: CDR1 SNHLY and CDR2 FYNNEI. V was trimmed by 9 bases and J by 1 base, leaving 14 bases between them. This CDR3 contains 14 residues. CDR3 nucleotides: TGTGCCAGTCAAGCTACGTGGGGCACAGATACGCAGTATTTT. This encodes CASQATWGTDTQYF.

The table lists this clonotype with many counts. This chain joins TRBV6-4 and TRBJ2-2; 8 bases agree with TRBD1. This CDR3 region has 13 residues. Germline V gives CDR1 MRHNA, CDR2 SNTAGT. Trimming took 5 bases from V and 4 from J; bases not matched to a gene: 0. This chain's CDR3 is CASSQGATGELFF. The DNA for the CDR3 is TGTGCCAGCAGTCAGGGGGCCACCGGGGAGCTGTTTTTT.

Ten or more counts support this clonotype. The V and J genes are TRBV20-1 and TRBJ1-1, with 11 bases aligning to TRBD1. The CDR3 has 15 amino acids. Trimming removed 5 bases from V and 5 bases from J; junction bases left unmatched: 10. CDR1 and CDR2 (germline): DFQATT, SNEGSKA (reference sequence). The DNA for the CDR3 is TGCAGTGCTGGCGGACAGGGGGCTCGAGAAACTGAAGCTTTCTTT. The encoded protein is CSAGGQGARETEAFF.

The chain couples TRBV20-1 to TRBJ2-7; a possible D gene is TRBD1 (6 bases). The germline CDR1 and CDR2 sequences are DFQATT and SNEGSKA (reference sequence). Trimming removed 6 bases from V and 7 bases from J, with 22 bases in between. The CDR3 runs 14 residues. The CDR3 loop reads CSAVRDMGFEEQYF. The CDR3 DNA sequence: TGCAGTGCAGTCCGGGACATGGGATTCGAAGAGCAGTACTTC.

At least ten counts were recorded for this clonotype. This chain links TRBV2 with TRBJ1-5; D perhaps matches TRBD1 (5 bases). The CDR3 runs to 16 residues. Germline CDR1 reads SNHLY; CDR2 reads FYNNEI. Trimming removed 3 bases at V and 0 bases at J, with 12 bases between. The CDR3 reads CASSDPRDVSNQPQHF. CDR3 in DNA: TGTGCCAGCAGTGACCCCCGGGACGTTAGCAATCAGCCCCAGCATTTT.

Note on this clonotype: The junction departs from the called germline gene at one end, perhaps through a read error. The rearrangement joins TRBV20-1 to TRBJ2-2; 8 positions agree with TRBD2. The CDR3 is 14 amino acids. CDR1 is DFQATT and CDR2 is SNEGSKA in the germline V gene (reference sequence). CDR3: CSARLSGNPGELFF. The CDR3, as DNA: TGCAGTGCTAGACTTAGCGGGAACCCCGGGGAGCTGTTTTTT.

This clonotype was counted a few times. The chain joins TRBV5-1 to TRBJ2-3; 9 bases map to TRBD2. This CDR3 has 16 residues. Trimming removed 4 bases from V and 3 bases from J; junction bases left unmatched: 9. Germline V gene sequence: CDR1 SGHRS, CDR2 YFSETQ. Here the CDR3 DNA reads TGCGCCAGCAGCAACCCTAGCGGGATCTCTACAGATACGCAGTATTTT. Translation: CASSNPSGISTDTQYF.

V and J are TRBV12-3 or TRBV12-4 and TRBJ2-7; 10 bases are a match to TRBD2. The CDR3 is made up of 18 amino acids. V shed 6 bases, J shed 3 bases, and the junction held 17 bases outside the gene matches. As DNA, the CDR3 is TGTGCCAGCAGCAGGACTAGCGGAACCGTTGGGGGGTACTACGAGCAGTACTTC. It translates to CASSRTSGTVGGYYEQYF.

The chain links TRBV5-1 to TRBJ2-1, with a weak D call TRBD1 (6 bases). The V gene lost 4 bases and the J gene lost 5 bases, with 19 bases spanning the gap. The germline V gene encodes CDR1 SGHRS and CDR2 YFSETQ. CDR3 size: 16 residues. CDR3 DNA: TGCGCCAGCAGCGCAGGGGCAGGCAGGGCACACAATGAGCAGTTCTTC. It is translated as CASSAGAGRAHNEQFF.

There are a few counts of this clonotype. The chain combines TRBV20-1 with TRBJ2-7, with D tentatively TRBD2 (6 bases). Trimming took off 0 bases at V and 0 bases at J, with 9 bases between the two ends. The CDR3 has 14 amino acids. Germline-derived CDR1 and CDR2 are DFQATT and SNEGSKA (reference sequence). The CDR3: CSARDVGSSYEQYF. CDR3 DNA sequence: TGCAGTGCTAGAGATGTCGGGAGCTCCTACGAGCAGTACTTC.

At least ten counts were recorded for this clonotype. This sequence joins TRBV7-8 and TRBJ1-5; D is uncertain. This CDR3 region has 16 residues. Germline V gene sequence: CDR1 SGHVS, CDR2 FQNEAQ. V lost 5 bases and J 2 bases, leaving 16 bases between the germline ends. CDR3 sequence: CASSPQARLGNQPQHF. In DNA, the CDR3 is TGTGCCAGCAGCCCCCAGGCGCGACTGGGCAATCAGCCCCAGCATTTT.

The chain is built from TRBV12-3 or TRBV12-4 and TRBJ1-1; a possible D gene is TRBD1 (5 bases). Trimming took 0 bases from V and 7 from J, leaving 12 bases between them. The CDR3 loop spans 14 amino acids. The CDR3 coding sequence is TGTGCCAGCAGTTTAGCGCTGGGGCTGGGTGAAGCTTTCTTT. It encodes CASSLALGLGEAFF.